This entry lists 10 T cell receptor beta chains sequenced from one sample in a study of T cell responses to AZD1222 COVID-19 vaccine. Sequencing used immunoSEQ multiplex PCR; TCRdb keeps in-frame clones, though not all of them. The table has over 85,000 clones, approximately 92% seen once. Here the sequenced sample was peripheral blood, taken on day 0 of AZD1222 vaccination. The receptors here all came from an adult in good health.

The chain carries TRBV7-2 and TRBJ2-7, with 7 bases lining up with TRBD1. Germline CDR1 is SGHTA and CDR2 is FQGNSA. Trimming cost V 5 bases and J 3 bases; bases outside gene matches: 10. This CDR3 is 15 amino acids long. The CDR3: CASSILGQLFYEQYF. DNA for the CDR3: TGTGCCAGCAGCATACTGGGACAGCTTTTCTACGAGCAGTACTTC.

The V call is TRBV4-1, the J call TRBJ1-2; perhaps TRBD1 as D (5 bases). This CDR3 contains 14 residues. Germline values: CDR1 MGHRA, CDR2 YSYEKL. V lost 3 bases and J 5 bases, leaving 13 bases between the germline ends. The CDR3 DNA sequence: TGCGCCAGCAGCCAGGGTTTAGAGGGGTATGGCTACACCTTC. It encodes CASSQGLEGYGYTF.

The genes are TRBV5-1 and TRBJ2-3; the match to TRBD2 covers 7 bases. The length of the CDR3 is 14 residues. The V gene's germline CDR1 is SGHRS and CDR2 YFSETQ. Losses at the gene ends were 2 bases for V and 6 bases for J; bases not matched to a gene: 6. CDR3 in DNA: TGCGCCAGCAGCTTCGGACTGGGGGGGGATACGCAGTATTTT. Translation: CASSFGLGGDTQYF.

The genes are TRBV7-8 and TRBJ2-7; the D is unclear. CDR3 length: 12 residues. Germline values: CDR1 SGHVS, CDR2 FQNEAQ. Trimming pared 0 bases from V and 2 bases from J, leaving 2 bases between. The CDR3 sequence is CASSLAAYEQYF. The CDR3 nucleotides are TGTGCCAGCAGCTTAGCGGCCTACGAGCAGTACTTC.

The rearrangement uses TRBV7-9 and TRBJ1-2; D unresolved. Between the trimmed V and J ends, which lost 0 bases and 6 bases, there was a span of 17 bases. The CDR3 runs 16 residues. Germline lookup yields CDR1 SEHNR and CDR2 FQNEAQ (reference sequence). In DNA form, the CDR3 reads TGTGCCAGCAGCTTAGCGGGCAGCGCGGAGTCCCATGGCTACACCTTC. Protein sequence: CASSLAGSAESHGYTF.

The chain employs TRBV28 and TRBJ1-2; TRBD1 might be the D (5 bases). Germline V lookup: CDR1 MDHEN, CDR2 SYDVKM. V was shortened by 5 bases and J by 1 base, with 17 bases between the two germline ends. The CDR3 is made up of 16 amino acids. The CDR3 region is CASSRTRLSLNYGYTF. The DNA for the CDR3 is TGTGCCAGCAGTAGGACACGGCTTTCGCTTAACTATGGCTACACCTTC.

The J gene is TRBJ1-1, the V gene TRBV5-1, with 7 bases fitting TRBD1. There are 14 residues in the CDR3. The V gene end was trimmed by 2 bases and the J gene end by 1 base; junction bases not matched to a gene: 2. The germline V gene has CDR1 SGHRS and CDR2 YFSETQ. The CDR3 DNA sequence: TGCGCCAGCAGCTTCGGGACAGAGAACACTGAAGCTTTCTTT. This gives the protein CASSFGTENTEAFF. Variable domain in full (rest from reference TRBV5-1 and TRBJ1-1): KAGVTQTPRYLIKTRGQQVTLSCSPISGHRSVSWYQQTPGQGLQFLFEYFSETQRNKGNFPGRFSGRQFSNSRSEMNVSTLELGDSALYLCASSFGTENTEAFFGQGTRLTVV.

This sequence joins TRBV7-2 and TRBJ2-3, with D uncertain. This CDR3 is 13 amino acids long. The V end was cut by 10 bases, the J end by 1 base, with 12 bases between. CDR1 and CDR2 (germline): SGHTA, FQGNSA. This chain's CDR3 is CATLFRGTDTQYF. The DNA of the CDR3 is TGTGCCACCTTGTTCCGGGGCACAGATACGCAGTATTTT.

The chain employs TRBV7-9 and TRBJ2-7; D may be TRBD1 or TRBD2 (5 bases each). V gave up 4 bases and J gave up 7 bases, with 17 bases separating them. Germline-derived CDR1 and CDR2 are SEHNR and FQNEAQ (reference sequence). CDR3 length: 14 residues. CDR3 coding DNA: TGTGCCAGCAGCTACCGGGACGGTGTTAGGGAGCAGTACTTC. This gives the protein CASSYRDGVREQYF.

The chain is built from TRBV5-6 and TRBJ1-1, with TRBD1 identical over 11 bases. With V trimmed by 6 bases and J by 1 base, 5 bases remained unmatched. The CDR3 extends over 15 amino acids. The germline V gene encodes CDR1 SGHDT and CDR2 YYEEEE. The chain's CDR3 is CASTGDRGRNTEAFF. The CDR3 DNA sequence: TGTGCCAGCACCGGGGACAGGGGGAGGAACACTGAAGCTTTCTTT.